This T cell receptor (beta chain) emerged from a study of T cell responses to AZD1222 COVID-19 vaccine. The data were produced by immunoSEQ multiplex PCR, yet TCRdb's version contains in-frame clones alone and is incomplete. The sample comprises 90,000 or so clones, approximately 90% of which are singletons, and approximately 5% rests with the top ten. This CDR3 is 16 amino acids long. V was pared by 3 bases and J by 0 bases, with 11 bases between. The germline CDR1 and CDR2 sequences are KGHDR and SFDVKD. Sequencing used peripheral blood, obtained 28 days after the second AZD1222 dose. The genes are TRBV24-1 and TRBJ1-3; D uncertain. The receptor was derived from an adult who received the AZD1222 COVID-19 vaccine. The CDR3 DNA sequence: TGTGCCACCAGTGATCGGGATGGTTCCTCTGGAAACACCATATATTTT. This sequence encodes CATSDRDGSSGNTIYF.